Below, 22 T cell receptor beta chains from the same sample are listed, as sequenced in a study of OX40 agonist ivuxolimab in advanced cancers. Measured with immunoSEQ multiplex PCR; TCRdb has only the in-frame clones, and not every one. The repertoire has roughly 67,000 clones, approximately 91% of them found once; the top ten carry about 5.5%. The material sequenced was CD4+ or CD8+ T cells sorted from blood, taken in a trial of the OX40 agonist ivuxolimab. These receptors were taken from an adult with an advanced solid tumor such as melanoma, head and neck, liver or kidney cancer.

The chain employs TRBV19 and TRBJ2-5; D is undetermined. V was cut by 1 base and J by 5 bases, with 8 bases left in between. The CDR3 totals 13 residues. The germline gives CDR1 LNHDA, CDR2 SQIVND (reference sequence). The CDR3 region has the DNA TGTGCCAGTAGTATAGGACCGTCGGAGACCCAGTACTTC. It codes for CASSIGPSETQYF.

This clone was counted between two and nine times. V and J are TRBV7-9 and TRBJ2-5; 7 bases match TRBD1. The V gene end was trimmed by 8 bases and the J gene end by 4 bases; junction bases not matched to a gene: 4. Germline CDR1 and CDR2: SEHNR and FQNEAQ (reference sequence). This CDR3 is built from 12 residues. Written as DNA, the CDR3 is TGTGCCAGCGGGACAGTCGGAGAGACCCAGTACTTC. Protein sequence: CASGTVGETQYF.

The V call is TRBV14, the J call TRBJ1-2; D perhaps matches TRBD1 (6 bases). This CDR3 has 17 residues. CDR1 is SGHDN and CDR2 is FVKESK in the germline V gene. Deletions cut 1 base from V and 0 bases from J, with 15 bases between. The CDR3 loop is CASSQVGRGSPNYGYTF. CDR3 nucleotide sequence: TGTGCCAGCAGCCAAGTTGGCAGGGGCAGCCCTAACTATGGCTACACCTTC.

The chain joins TRBV7-2 to TRBJ2-7; tentatively, D is TRBD2 (6 bases). The V end was cut by 5 bases, the J end by 0 bases, with 14 bases between. The length of the CDR3 is 15 residues. From germline, CDR1 is SGHTA and CDR2 FQGNSA. The CDR3 DNA is TGTGCCAGCAGCCTCCCGGGACTCCTCTCCTACGAGCAGTACTTC. Translating it yields CASSLPGLLSYEQYF. Filled out from reference TRBV7-2 and TRBJ2-7, the complete variable domain reads GAGVSQSPSNKVTEKGKDVELRCDPISGHTALYWYRQSLGQGLEFLIYFQGNSAPDKSGLPSDRFSAERTGGSVSTLTIQRTQQEDSAVYLCASSLPGLLSYEQYFGPGTRLTVT.

This chain links TRBV10-1 with TRBJ2-2, with unresolved D. This CDR3 region has 15 residues. V was trimmed by 5 bases and J by 3 bases, leaving 13 bases between them. Germline CDR1 and CDR2: WNHNN and SYGVQD (reference sequence). The CDR3 sequence is CASSRAGGDTGELFF. The CDR3 nucleotides read TGCGCCAGCAGTCGGGCAGGCGGAGACACCGGGGAGCTGTTTTTT.

The chain has TRBV29-1 and TRBJ1-3; D is undetermined. Germline values: CDR1 SQVTM, CDR2 ANQGSEA. The V gene lost 3 bases and the J gene lost 1 base, with 10 bases spanning the gap. CDR3 length equals 14 residues. The CDR3 DNA follows: TGCAGCGTTGAGGCCAGCCGTTCTGGAAACACCATATATTTT. This gives the protein CSVEASRSGNTIYF.

The V gene is TRBV7-9, the J gene TRBJ1-3; D unclear. CDR1 and CDR2 from the germline V gene are SEHNR and FQNEAQ (reference sequence). Trimming took off 1 base at V and 4 bases at J, with 5 bases between the two ends. The CDR3 sequence is 13 residues long. The CDR3 DNA follows: TGTGCCAGCAGCTTAGGGGAGGGAAACACCATATATTTT. It yields the protein CASSLGEGNTIYF. Variable domain in full (rest from reference TRBV7-9 and TRBJ1-3): DTGVSQNPRHKITKRGQNVTFRCDPISEHNRLYWYRQTLGQGPEFLTYFQNEAQLEKSRLLSDRFSAERPKGSFSTLEIQRTEQGDSAMYLCASSLGEGNTIYFGEGSWLTVV.

This clone was seen just once. V usage is TRBV4-3 and J usage is TRBJ2-1; 12 nucleotides line up with TRBD2. Unmatched junction bases numbered 22, after V lost 0 bases and J lost 7 bases. The germline CDR1 and CDR2 sequences are LGHNA and YSLEER. The CDR3 spans 22 residues. The CDR3 is CASSQDPAGQLGTSGFRNEQFF. The CDR3 nucleotides read TGCGCCAGCAGCCAAGATCCGGCGGGCCAACTCGGGACTAGCGGGTTCAGAAATGAGCAGTTCTTC.

The CDR3 protein is CAISEKQGDYGYTF. The CDR3 DNA follows: TGTGCCATCAGTGAGAAACAGGGAGACTATGGCTACACCTTC. The genes are TRBV10-3 and TRBJ1-2, with a tentative D call TRBD1 (6 bases). The CDR3 totals 14 residues. V was trimmed by 2 bases and J by 3 bases, leaving 10 bases between them. Germline assignment: CDR1 ENHRY and CDR2 SYGVKD.

The chain links TRBV6-6 to TRBJ1-4; D gene uncertain. CDR3 length: 13 amino acids. Germline V gene lookup returns CDR1 MNHNY and CDR2 SVGAGI (reference sequence). The V gene lost 10 bases and the J gene lost 3 bases, with 12 bases spanning the gap. The CDR3 loop is CANSKAPNEKLFF. The CDR3 DNA is TGTGCCAACTCAAAAGCCCCTAATGAAAAACTGTTTTTT.

This clone was seen a single time. The gene calls are TRBV21-1 and TRBJ2-5; TRBD2 reflects the table's D call only, with no check against the DNA. TRBV21-1 has pseudogene status. CDR3 size: 15 residues. The CDR3 sequence is CASSKVRGFQETQYF. The CDR3 DNA is TGTGCCAGCAGCAAAGTCCGGGGATTCCAAGAGACCCAGTACTTC.

The chain couples TRBV5-1 to TRBJ1-4; D possibly corresponds to TRBD1 (6 bases). Germline assignment: CDR1 SGHRS and CDR2 YFSETQ. Deletions cut 1 base from V and 7 bases from J, with 11 bases between. This CDR3 has 14 amino acids. The DNA for the CDR3 is TGCGCCAGCAGCTTGCAGGGGACGAGTGAAAAACTGTTTTTT. Encoded protein: CASSLQGTSEKLFF.

This clone was recorded once. J is TRBJ1-1 and V is TRBV4-2; 8 bases match TRBD1. V gave up 1 base and J gave up 1 base; unmatched junction bases: 2. The CDR3 runs to 15 residues. CDR1 is LGHNA, CDR2 YNFKEQ, per germline. The CDR3 protein is CASSQAQGANTEAFF. The CDR3 nucleotides read TGTGCCAGCAGCCAAGCTCAGGGGGCGAACACTGAAGCTTTCTTT.

The V call is TRBV19, the J call TRBJ1-2; D not resolved. The germline V and J ends were trimmed by 5 bases and 2 bases, with 15 bases remaining between them. This CDR3 has 15 amino acids. Germline V CDR1 and CDR2: LNHDA, SQIVND (reference sequence). The CDR3 sequence is CASSRYRVENYGYTF. The CDR3 coding sequence is TGTGCCAGTAGTCGATATCGAGTGGAGAACTATGGCTACACCTTC.

This rearrangement joins TRBV11-2 to TRBJ2-1; D is unclear. This CDR3 spans 15 amino acids. Germline assignment: CDR1 SGHAT and CDR2 FQNNGV. V shed 1 base and J shed 2 bases, with 9 bases lying between them. The DNA of the CDR3 is TGTGCCAGCAGCTTAGCAGACGGAACCTACAATGAGCAGTTCTTC. Its protein is CASSLADGTYNEQFF.

J is TRBJ2-2 and V is TRBV9; 11 nucleotides align to TRBD2. CDR1 is SGDLS and CDR2 is YYNGEE in the germline V gene. The CDR3 covers 17 residues. V was clipped by 3 bases and J by 8 bases; unmatched bases: 12. CDR3 amino acids: CASSATGTSGSWGELFF. The CDR3, as DNA: TGTGCCAGCAGCGCGACCGGGACTAGCGGAAGTTGGGGGGAGCTGTTTTTT.

In DNA, the CDR3 is TGTGCCAGCTCTTCGGGTCTTGAAAAACTGTTTTTT. Protein product: CASSSGLEKLFF. This rearrangement joins TRBV28 to TRBJ1-4; D remains ambiguous. Germline V gene data show CDR1 as MDHEN and CDR2 as SYDVKM. With 8 bases removed from V and 7 bases from J, the gap between germline ends came to 11 bases. There are 12 residues in the CDR3.

CDR3 protein: CASSVTGRYGGGYEQYF. The CDR3 DNA reads TGTGCCAGCAGCGTGACAGGGCGGTATGGCGGGGGGTATGAGCAGTACTTC. J is TRBJ2-7 and V is TRBV5-4; D is possibly TRBD2 (8 bases). The V end was cut by 4 bases, the J end by 7 bases, with 27 bases between. Germline V gives CDR1 SGHNT, CDR2 YYREEE (reference sequence). The CDR3 is 17 residues long.

The chain carries TRBV28 and TRBJ1-2; 7 nucleotides agree with TRBD1. V lost 1 base and J lost 5; bases outside the gene matches: 4. The CDR3 totals 14 residues. The germline V gene has CDR1 MDHEN and CDR2 SYDVKM. CDR3 protein: CASSLSGQLYGYTF. As DNA, the CDR3 is TGTGCCAGCAGTTTATCGGGACAGCTATATGGCTACACCTTC.

The V gene is TRBV5-6, the J gene TRBJ2-7, with a possible D match to TRBD1 (6 bases). CDR3 size: 16 residues. Germline lookup yields CDR1 SGHDT and CDR2 YYEEEE. V shed 4 bases and J shed 1 base, with 18 bases lying between them. CDR3 residues: CASSLPGQSRSYEQYF. CDR3 nucleotide sequence: TGTGCCAGCAGCCTCCCAGGACAGTCGAGATCCTACGAGCAGTACTTC. The whole variable domain, remainder taken from reference TRBV5-6 and TRBJ2-7, is DAGVTQSPTHLIKTRGQQVTLRCSPKSGHDTVSWYQQALGQGPQFIFQYYEEEERQRGNFPDRFSGHQFPNYSSELNVNALLLGDSALYLCASSLPGQSRSYEQYFGPGTRLTVT.

The rearrangement joins TRBV11-2 to TRBJ2-7, with a possible D match to TRBD2 (5 bases). Per the germline V gene, CDR1 is SGHAT and CDR2 is FQNNGV. This CDR3 has 12 residues. The germline V and J ends were trimmed by 2 bases and 5 bases, with 7 bases remaining between them. The CDR3 region is CASSLTEDEQYF. The DNA of the CDR3 is TGTGCCAGCAGCTTAACGGAGGACGAGCAGTACTTC.

The chain couples TRBV5-1 to TRBJ2-5; D is uncertain. Germline CDR1 and CDR2: SGHRS and YFSETQ. Trimming removed 0 bases at V and 1 base at J, with 7 bases between. The CDR3 runs to 14 residues. CDR3 sequence reads: CASSLGQFQETQYF. DNA for the CDR3: TGCGCCAGCAGCTTGGGGCAGTTCCAAGAGACCCAGTACTTC. The variable domain in full, with the rest retrieved from reference TRBV5-1 and TRBJ2-5, is KAGVTQTPRYLIKTRGQQVTLSCSPISGHRSVSWYQQTPGQGLQFLFEYFSETQRNKGNFPGRFSGRQFSNSRSEMNVSTLELGDSALYLCASSLGQFQETQYFGPGTRLLVL.